The rows below give T cell receptor beta chains drawn from one sample of a study of blood T cell repertoires in COVID-19. Sequencing was performed with immunoSEQ multiplex PCR; in TCRdb, only in-frame clones are kept and a portion is missing. The data show more than 90,000 clones, roughly 86% seen once. The sequencing input was peripheral blood. Receptors originate from a man aged 40-49 years with acute or convalescent COVID-19. The CDR3 runs from the conserved cysteine through the conserved F or W. The D gene is left open where the match is weak. Some rows have no size entry. The others give once, few or many, or a class for an expanded clone.

cdr3_nt	cdr3_aa	j_call	v_call	clone_size	d_call
TGTGCCACCAGTGACTACCGGGGCAATGAGCAGTTCTTC	CATSDYRGNEQFF	TRBJ2-1	TRBV24-1	-	-
TGTGCCTGGAGTGAGGGAGATGGGCCCCAGCATTTT	CAWSEGDGPQHF	TRBJ1-5	TRBV30	-	-
TGTGCCAGAAGCCTTCAAGCGGAGAATCAGCCCCAGCATTTT	CARSLQAENQPQHF	TRBJ1-5	TRBV5-3	-	-
TGTGCCAGCAGCGAGGGACAGTACCAAGAGACCCAGTACTTC	CASSEGQYQETQYF	TRBJ2-5	TRBV2	-	TRBD1
TGTGCCAGCAGTCCTACAGGGAACTATGGCTACACCTTC	CASSPTGNYGYTF	TRBJ1-2	TRBV12-3/TRBV12-4	-	-
TGTGCCAGCAGTTTACAGGGTGCCGGGGAGCTGTTTTTT	CASSLQGAGELFF	TRBJ2-2	TRBV7-9	-	-
TGTGCCAGCAGCGGAACAGGGAGGGTGGGCAATCAGCCCCAGCATTTT	CASSGTGRVGNQPQHF	TRBJ1-5	TRBV5-8	-	-
TGTGCCAGTAGTATCGGGTGGGACAGGTACACAGATACGCAGTATTTT	CASSIGWDRYTDTQYF	TRBJ2-3	TRBV19	-	TRBD1
TGTGCCGCAACAACACCTCCCGGGGCAACTAATGAAAAACTGTTTTTT	CAATTPPGATNEKLFF	TRBJ1-4	TRBV28	-	-
TGTGCCACTTTTGACAGCTCCACTGGCTACACCTTC	CATFDSSTGYTF	TRBJ1-2	TRBV24-1	-	-
TGTGCCACCCGTGGACATAGCAATCAGCCCCAGCATTTT	CATRGHSNQPQHF	TRBJ1-5	TRBV19	-	-
TGTGCCAGCAGCTTACTAGACCCTTCCTACAATGAGCAGTTCTTC	CASSLLDPSYNEQFF	TRBJ2-1	TRBV6-5	-	-
TGTGCCAGCAGCCAGGGATCGGATGAGCAGTTCTTC	CASSQGSDEQFF	TRBJ2-1	TRBV6-6	-	-
TGTGCCAGCAGCCAGGGTAAATTCGGGACTAGCCGTACAGATACGCAGTATTTT	CASSQGKFGTSRTDTQYF	TRBJ2-3	TRBV14	few	TRBD2
TGCGCCAGCAGCCAAAGCAGGGGATTCAAAAACATTCAGTACTTC	CASSQSRGFKNIQYF	TRBJ2-4	TRBV4-3	-	-
TGTGCCAGCAGCCAAGGGCCTCCCTACGAGCAGTACTTC	CASSQGPPYEQYF	TRBJ2-7	TRBV3-1/TRBV3-2	-	-
TGTGCCAGCACTACGGGACAGGGCGAGGGCTACACCTTC	CASTTGQGEGYTF	TRBJ1-2	TRBV12-3/TRBV12-4	-	TRBD1
TGTGCCAGCAGTGAGGTAGCGAGCGGTCAGCCCCAGCATTTT	CASSEVASGQPQHF	TRBJ1-5	TRBV6-1	-	-
TGTGCCAGCAGCGACCGGGACAAAAGAGGCACTGAAGCTTTCTTT	CASSDRDKRGTEAFF	TRBJ1-1	TRBV9	-	-
TGCGCCAGCAGCCAAACGGACAGGCCAACCTCTGGAAACACCATATATTTT	CASSQTDRPTSGNTIYF	TRBJ1-3	TRBV4-1	-	TRBD1
TGTGCCAGCAGCTCAGGGGTTGAGGGTTCACCCCTCCACTTT	CASSSGVEGSPLHF	TRBJ1-6	TRBV7-6	-	-
TGTGCCAGCAGTTCTGACAGGTACTATGGCTACACCTTC	CASSSDRYYGYTF	TRBJ1-2	TRBV27	-	-
TGCAGCGTTGAGTCCGGGGTATCGCGGGGCTACACCTTC	CSVESGVSRGYTF	TRBJ1-2	TRBV29-1	-	-
TGTGCCACCAGCAGGGTACTAGCGGGCTCCTACGAGCAGTACTTC	CATSRVLAGSYEQYF	TRBJ2-7	TRBV15	-	TRBD2
TGTGCCAGCAGTGAAGGAGGGTCGGACTATGGCTACACCTTC	CASSEGGSDYGYTF	TRBJ1-2	TRBV6-1	-	-
TGTGCCAGCAGCAGGACTCTAGCCAAAAACATTCAGTACTTC	CASSRTLAKNIQYF	TRBJ2-4	TRBV7-3	-	-
TGTGCCAGCTCCAGGAACACTGAAGCTTTCTTT	CASSRNTEAFF	TRBJ1-1	TRBV6-5	-	-
TGTGCCAGCAGCTCCAACGGGGGGGCTAATGAAAAACTGTTTTTT	CASSSNGGANEKLFF	TRBJ1-4	TRBV5-4	-	-
TGTGCCAGCAGCTTGGTCGCAGGGAATCAGCCCCAGCATTTT	CASSLVAGNQPQHF	TRBJ1-5	TRBV5-6	-	-
TGTGCCAGCAGCCCCCGGACAGGGTCGAGCTCCTACAATGAGCAGTTCTTC	CASSPRTGSSSYNEQFF	TRBJ2-1	TRBV21-1	-	-
TGTGCCAGCAGCCCCCAGACAGGTTCCTACGAGCAGTACTTC	CASSPQTGSYEQYF	TRBJ2-7	TRBV9	-	-